This T cell receptor (beta chain) was captured in a study of identical twins. Study-wide results and limits: Analyses of zero insertions could be partly confounded by invariant MAIT and iNKT cells.

This clonotype appeared a few times. The antigen is unknown. TCRdb recomputed calls from the 5' RACE reads with MiXCR, one row per CDR3 protein. Of just under 650,000 distinct CDR3 sequences listed, just over 7% are singletons. Germline-derived CDR1 and CDR2 are SGHAT and FQNNGV. There are 18 residues in the CDR3. Germline trimming cut 5 bases from V and 6 bases from J; bases unmatched to any gene: 18. The same sample was also used in a study of yellow fever vaccine responses in identical twins.

The chain links TRBV11-2 to TRBJ2-5, with 10 bases matching TRBD2. Sequencing was done on a sample of PBMCs. The source of this sequence is a woman under 30 in good health. This CDR3 is CASSTKGSERGGGKTQYF. As DNA, the CDR3 is TGTGCCAGCAGCACCAAAGGCTCGGAGCGGGGGGGCGGGAAGACCCAGTACTTC.